This TCR beta chain was captured in a study of cytomegalovirus exposure and HLA in healthy donors (dated by TCRdb to 2015 to 2018). Background on the whole study: In an earlier analysis of roughly 590 of the donors, 250 to 350 Gb of sequence data and just under 120 million unique TCR beta sequences from roughly 180 million T cells were reported. All discovery cohort repertoires had been generated using a single sequencing platform. A later analysis re-examined previously published TCR beta repertoires from about 670 donors and added high-resolution HLA genotyping to investigate patterns of TCR occurrence. Several DR-DQ haplotypes were handled as single units for association and clustering because linkage in the cohort was strong. In addition to the first cohort of 666 subjects, a separate validation cohort of 130 or so different subjects was used. Alongside the repertoire data, information on donor age, sex, ethnicity and CMV serostatus was compiled. The study aimed to test whether signatures of past pathogen exposure could be identified by cataloging public T cell receptors. Among roughly 400 genotyped donors of the cohort, an average of around 240,000 unique TCR beta nucleotide sequences were sequenced per donor, around 18% of them non-productive. Using immunosequencing, the study profiled T cell repertoires from about 620 subjects and related those repertoires to cytomegalovirus serostatus. A later genetic analysis used genome-wide SNP genotypes for about 55% of the 666 donors, treating that subset as a discovery cohort. High-throughput TCR immunosequencing, statistical association of individual TCRs with disease status, and machine learning were combined to predict cytomegalovirus infection status. An early release that covered about 600 HLA-typed donors contained approximately 290 gigabases of sequencing data and tens of millions of unique TCR sequences. Typing coverage varied by locus: roughly 620-640 donors for A, B, C, DRB1 and DQB1; approximately 520 for DQA1; over 600 for DPA1; some 470 for DPB1. Among the 398 genotyped donors, around 81% belonged to the genetic ancestry cluster associated with self-reported Caucasian donors. Class I and class II HLA loci were covered by the typing at four-digit resolution. Rather than using new phenotypic data, the later analysis identified candidate immune exposures from TCR beta sequences and from how often those sequences occurred across donors. In an earlier analysis of more than 550 of the donors, high-throughput TCR beta sequencing was used to judge whether each TCR beta V gene segment behaved as functional or pseudogenic.

In the germline V gene (reference sequence), CDR1 corresponds to SGHNT and CDR2 to YYREEE. The cysteine opens and the phenylalanine closes a CDR3 of 17 amino acids. Only CDR3 DNA remains: 51 bases, in frame from the first base. V is trimmed back by 4 bases and J by 2 bases, and the junction contains 10 bases that no gene match accounts for. Receptor amplification or capture employed the immunoSEQ multiplex PCR assay. For the multiplex PCR, a mixture combining 60 forward primers for TCR Vbeta segments and 13 reverse primers for TCR Jbeta segments was used. Amplification of the CDR3 region of rearranged TCR beta genes was performed with a multiplex PCR assay on genomic DNA. The Illumina HiSeq System was used to sequence the amplified TCR beta libraries as 87-base-pair reads. The original methods were these. A later analysis counted about 80 million unique TCR beta chains across the 690 or so repertoires, and around 9.9 million of these chains were shared by at least two donors. Raw reads were error-corrected and collapsed into unique sequences with a nearest-neighbor algorithm that merged closely related sequences to remove PCR and sequencing errors. CDR3 sequences were aligned to IMGT reference sequences to assign V, D and J gene segments. Each retained sequence needed at least a six-nucleotide match to both a V gene segment and a J gene segment. A rearrangement counted as productive if the CDR3 had no stop codons and remained in frame with V and J, and every other rearrangement counted as non-productive. Following IMGT convention, CDR3 was defined as the stretch from the second conserved V-encoded cysteine to the conserved J-encoded phenylalanine. Sequences without an unambiguous match to a single V gene segment were excluded from the earlier analysis of about 600 of the donors. An earlier analysis of fewer than 750 of the donors called V segments functional above 56.7% productive rearrangements and segregating when the between-donor standard deviation exceeded 5%. To diagnose cytomegalovirus status from the catalog of TCR beta chain sequences, a statistical classification framework was built. A later analysis assigned V and J genes by comparing TCR nucleotide sequences with IMGT/GENE-DB human TR gene sequences. In a later analysis, CDR3 sequences and most-parsimonious VDJ recombination scenarios were assigned using the TCRdist pipeline. In a later analysis, each TCR beta chain was defined by its CDR3 amino acid sequence together with its V-gene family, and reads lacking a unique V-gene family were excluded. To address suspected cross-contamination and a sequencing artifact, a later analysis removed over 500 highly shared, low-generation-probability nucleotide sequences. In a later analysis, a clonal expansion index for each public chain was calculated from normalized within-repertoire ranks of inferred template counts. In a later analysis, generation probabilities were computed using a VDJ recombination model fitted to out-of-frame rearrangements, and the results were checked against IGoR. In a later analysis, hypergeometric tests were used to score TCR-TCR, TCR-HLA and TCR-CMV co-occurrence, with a repertoire-size bias correction applied to TCR pairs. A later analysis estimated false discovery rates by permuting HLA or CMV assignments 20 times. A later analysis grouped co-occurring TCRs with DBSCAN, adding TCRdist sequence similarity when clustering within HLA-allele-positive subsets. For co-occurrence clustering, repertoires with fewer than 30,000 or more than 120,000 public chains were excluded, along with roughly 5 repertoires with anomalous nucleotide sharing. What TCRdb holds here is the immuneACCESS table cut down to in-frame rearrangements. Part of the clones is not present; checked against another copy, under half of the missing clones reflect an unresolved V gene, and the others are unexplained. The V and J calls and clone size are taken from that table; D and trimming were inferred from the DNA. A total of under 300,000 clones appear in this sample, 80% to 85% of them only once. The ten largest clones add up to around 8.3% of the sample.

Broad study findings and their caveats: When HLA alleles, especially DR and DQ, strongly co-occurred, TCR associations were difficult to assign to individual alleles. A further reported finding was that TCR beta sequences accurately predicted the HLA-A and HLA-B alleles for most subjects in the first cohort. HLA typing was unavailable for some donors at each locus, so association tests used only the typed subset. Three of the identified cytomegalovirus-associated TCR beta chains were confirmed in vitro to be specific for cytomegalovirus antigens. The classifier was reported to diagnose cytomegalovirus status with high specificity and sensitivity in both the original and validation cohorts. In this cohort, only TCR beta chains were sequenced, and detectable features were limited by the absence of alpha or paired-chain data. The study listed approximately 160 TCR beta chains as associated with cytomegalovirus. The sequencing pipeline was judged likely to have produced a cluster of highly shared sequence variants as a technical artifact. In a later genetic analysis, a missense DCLRE1C variant was associated with V-gene and J-gene trimming of TCR beta chains, and the association was replicated in an independent cohort. A later genetic analysis reported fewer N-insertions in productive TCRs among donors in an Asian-associated ancestry cluster than the roughly 700-donor mean. According to a later analysis, parvovirus B19, influenza, CMV and Epstein-Barr virus appeared linked to several top co-occurrence clusters. Across donors, most TCR sequences were observed very rarely, whereas some public TCRs were present in many individuals. Specific HLA alleles were associated with 15,000 to 20,000 TCR beta sequences at a false discovery rate of 0.05 in a later analysis. Immune exposure information for the cohort was limited to CMV serostatus. Because counts were too low, seventeen rarely observed V segments, including chromosome 9 orphons, were excluded from the earlier analysis of 587 of the donors. Presence/absence analyses assumed roughly uniform sequencing depth across donors, an assumption that may not hold. Correlated functional status among segregating V segments might be attributable to linkage disequilibrium, but an unknown experimental factor could not be ruled out. Broadly in line with IMGT annotations, most TCR beta V segments showed up in productive rearrangements about 87% or about 30% of the time in an earlier analysis of several hundred of the donors. Some IMGT-functional V segments, including TRBV6-2 and TRBV6-3, could not be distinguished by the 87-base-pair reads and were therefore excluded. In a later analysis, HLA-associated TCR beta chains showed more clonal expansion and lower generation probabilities than non-associated chains that were equally common. The authors suggested that the approach could potentially be extended to other disease states and immunological phenotypes. In a later analysis, the rate of TCR association differed among HLA loci, with DRB1 alleles having the most associated TCRs and HLA-C alleles having the fewest. In a later analysis, most CMV-associated TCR beta chains were found to appear HLA-restricted, with HLA associations seemingly driven largely by CMV exposure.

With respect to this clone: Its antigen is currently not known. Base qualities are not provided; no much larger clone lies one nucleotide away.

The cohort consisted of approximately 690 healthy bone marrow donors. At the time of sampling, every cohort member was nominally healthy, though immune exposures that went unrecorded were likely present. The donor tested CMV seropositive, placing the donor among the roughly 270 seropositive members of the cohort. Every donor gave a peripheral blood sample, and the peripheral blood mononuclear cells from that sample were used for TCR beta sequencing. Genomic DNA was extracted from the blood cell samples with the Qiagen DNeasy Blood Extraction Kit. The sequence came from a woman in her fifties or sixties in good health and CMV-seropositive. The specimen was PBMCs. The receptor chain draws on TRBV5-4 and TRBJ2-7; 12 bases in the middle match TRBD1. The bases are TGTGCCAGCAGCCCGGGACAGGGGGCTGTGAAGACCTACGAGCAGTACTTC. Translation gives CASSPGQGAVKTYEQYF.